The 22 T cell receptor beta chains below come from one sample, sequenced in a study of PD-1 blockade in classical Hodgkin lymphoma. The time point: newly diagnosed, previously untreated cHL patient sample. Researchers used magnetic negative selection to pull out pure CD4+ T cells from thawed PBMCs. This table comes from immunoSEQ multiplex PCR, and its TCRdb copy is limited to in-frame clones, with some not included. This table holds 20,000 to 25,000 clones, more than 80% found once. Sequenced: CD4+ T cells from blood. The receptors shown here come from a human donor with classical Hodgkin lymphoma.

The V and J genes are TRBV6-1 and TRBJ2-7, with 8 bases aligning to TRBD1. V shed 3 bases and J 5 bases; nucleotides not matched to a gene: 12. The germline gives CDR1 MNHNS, CDR2 SASEGT. This CDR3 is 16 amino acids long. CDR3 residues: CASSDLDREFLDEQYF. CDR3 nucleotides: TGTGCCAGCAGTGATCTGGACAGGGAATTTTTGGACGAGCAGTACTTC.

The chain uses TRBV7-9 and TRBJ2-1; D is unresolved. The CDR3 totals 11 residues. Germline assignment: CDR1 SEHNR and CDR2 FQNEAQ (reference sequence). Trimming shortened V by 2 bases and J by 8 bases, and 4 bases separated the two germline ends. The CDR3 loop is CASSLFHEQFF. Written as DNA, the CDR3 is TGTGCCAGCAGCTTATTCCATGAGCAGTTCTTC.

The CDR3 sequence is CASSEVSSGGGRSYEQYF. CDR3 nucleotides: TGTGCCAGCAGTGAAGTGTCTAGCGGGGGGGGGCGTTCCTACGAGCAGTACTTC. This chain connects TRBV6-1 to TRBJ2-7, with 12 positions matching TRBD2. With V trimmed by 1 base and J by 1 base, 8 bases remained unmatched. This CDR3 is built from 18 residues. Germline assignment: CDR1 MNHNS and CDR2 SASEGT.

The chain has TRBV6-6 and TRBJ2-1; D gene unclear. Germline V gives CDR1 MNHNY, CDR2 SVGAGI (reference sequence). This CDR3 spans 11 amino acids. Trimming took off 5 bases at V and 4 bases at J, with 3 bases between the two ends. CDR3 sequence (DNA): TGTGCCAGCAGTCCTTACAATGAGCAGTTCTTC. This codes for CASSPYNEQFF.

The rearrangement joins TRBV5-1 to TRBJ1-6; maybe TRBD1 (6 bases). V was trimmed by 0 bases and J by 7 bases, leaving 11 bases between them. This CDR3 has 15 residues. Germline CDR1 SGHRS, CDR2 YFSETQ. DNA for the CDR3: TGCGCCAGCAGCTTGGCACAGGGAGGAAATTCACCCCTCCACTTT. Translating gives CASSLAQGGNSPLHF.

CDR3 sequence reads: CASSSQPLTGTGPYEQYF. The DNA for the CDR3 is TGCGCCAGCAGCTCGCAACCCTTAACCGGGACCGGTCCCTACGAGCAGTACTTC. The genes are TRBV5-1 and TRBJ2-7; D assignment may be TRBD1 or TRBD2 (5 bases each). Per germline, CDR1 SGHRS and CDR2 YFSETQ. This CDR3 region has 18 residues. Trimming cost V 3 bases and J 2 bases, with 24 bases left between them.

CDR3 sequence reads: CASNRAGGYNEQFF. The CDR3 region has the DNA TGTGCCTCAAATAGGGCGGGGGGATACAATGAGCAGTTCTTC. The V call is TRBV9, the J call TRBJ2-1; 8 nucleotides agree with TRBD2. CDR3 size: 14 residues. Trimming at V came to 10 bases and at J to 4 bases, leaving 10 bases not matched to a gene. Per germline, CDR1 SGDLS and CDR2 YYNGEE.

CDR3 in amino acids: CATSRGTGILKNRYEQYF. The CDR3 DNA follows: TGTGCCACCAGCAGAGGTACAGGGATACTAAAAAATCGCTACGAGCAGTACTTC. The rearrangement links TRBV15 to TRBJ2-7; the D gene is possibly TRBD1 (6 bases). The CDR3 consists of 18 residues. Trimming left V 1 base short and J 3 bases short, with 22 bases between. The germline V gene encodes CDR1 LNHNV and CDR2 YYDKDF (reference sequence).

The rearrangement uses TRBV5-6 and TRBJ2-7; 8 bases are a match to TRBD1. Germline values: CDR1 SGHDT, CDR2 YYEEEE. V shed 1 base, J shed 3 bases, and the junction held 9 bases outside the gene matches. The CDR3 runs 16 residues. In nucleotides, the CDR3 is TGTGCCAGCAGCTTGTCCCCAGGGGGCTCCCACTACGAGCAGTACTTC. This sequence encodes CASSLSPGGSHYEQYF.

This chain joins TRBV5-5 and TRBJ1-3; D not resolved. CDR3 length equals 16 residues. The V end lost 0 bases, the J end lost 0 bases, and 10 bases lay between the germline ends. Germline V lookup: CDR1 SGHKS, CDR2 YYEKEE (reference sequence). The CDR3, as DNA: TGTGCCAGCAGCTTGGGATCTGGGAGCTCTGGAAACACCATATATTTT. It yields the protein CASSLGSGSSGNTIYF.

This clone was observed a single time. The chain recombines TRBV7-9 with TRBJ1-2; D is unclear. V lost 1 base and J 7 bases, leaving 10 bases between the germline ends. Germline loops: CDR1 SEHNR, CDR2 FQNEAQ (reference sequence). The length of the CDR3 is 13 residues. CDR3 loop: CASSLEGLPGYTF. CDR3 bases: TGTGCCAGCAGCTTAGAGGGTCTCCCTGGCTACACCTTC. The whole variable domain, filled in from reference TRBV7-9 and TRBJ1-2, reads DTGVSQNPRHKITKRGQNVTFRCDPISEHNRLYWYRQTLGQGPEFLTYFQNEAQLEKSRLLSDRFSAERPKGSFSTLEIQRTEQGDSAMYLCASSLEGLPGYTFGSGTRLTVV.

The chain joins TRBV4-2 to TRBJ1-1; D might be TRBD1 (6 bases). Trimming removed 0 bases at V and 11 bases at J, with 28 bases between. Germline V gene data show CDR1 as LGHNA and CDR2 as YNFKEQ. This CDR3 spans 18 amino acids. The CDR3 nucleotides read TGTGCCAGCAGCCAAGATCGGGGGGGCGCTGAGAAAGTTATCGGGGCTTTCTTT. This encodes CASSQDRGGAEKVIGAFF.

CDR3 bases: TGCAGCGTATATCCCGGGACCCGGGGGAGGGAGACCCAGTACTTC. Encoded protein: CSVYPGTRGRETQYF. The rearrangement uses TRBV29-1 and TRBJ2-5; TRBD2 is a possible D gene (6 bases). V was clipped by 6 bases and J by 5 bases, with 22 bases between them. The CDR3 runs 15 residues. Germline loops: CDR1 SQVTM, CDR2 ANQGSEA.

The chain links TRBV4-3 to TRBJ1-5; D is undetermined. Germline CDR1 LGHNA, CDR2 YSLEER. V lost 0 bases and J 7 bases, leaving 7 bases between the germline ends. This CDR3 region has 13 residues. This CDR3 is CASSQEFGQPQHF. The CDR3 DNA reads as TGCGCCAGCAGCCAAGAGTTCGGCCAGCCCCAGCATTTT.

The chain carries TRBV7-2 and TRBJ2-5; D is uncertain. Trimming removed 1 base at V and 5 bases at J, with 14 bases between. This CDR3 spans 15 amino acids. The germline V gene has CDR1 SGHTA and CDR2 FQGNSA. The CDR3 region has the DNA TGTGCCAGCAGCTTAGGAGTAGCAACGGCGGAGACCCAGTACTTC. This sequence encodes CASSLGVATAETQYF.

The chain employs TRBV19 and TRBJ2-5, with D possibly matching TRBD2 (7 bases). In germline, CDR1 is LNHDA, CDR2 SQIVND (reference sequence). V lost 3 bases to trimming and J lost 6 bases, with 14 bases between them. This CDR3 comprises 14 residues. The CDR3 bases are TGTGCCAGTAGTATCCGGGGGGCCGGGAAGACCCAGTACTTC. Residues: CASSIRGAGKTQYF.

This chain connects TRBV6-6 to TRBJ1-5; possible D gene TRBD1, 6 bases. This CDR3 is 14 amino acids long. V was cut by 6 bases and J by 6 bases, with 15 bases left in between. The V gene's germline CDR1 is MNHNY and CDR2 SVGAGI (reference sequence). Written as DNA, the CDR3 is TGTGCCAGCAGAACACAGGGATCTCGTCAGCCCCAGCATTTT. As protein: CASRTQGSRQPQHF.

The chain has TRBV14 and TRBJ2-1; 8 bases are shared with TRBD2. The trim removed 3 bases at V and 1 base at J, leaving 5 bases unmatched. Germline loops: CDR1 SGHDN, CDR2 FVKESK. The CDR3 contains 16 residues. CDR3 sequence (DNA): TGTGCCAGCAGCCAGTCAGCGGGGGAGTCCTACAATGAGCAGTTCTTC. Its translation: CASSQSAGESYNEQFF.

The chain employs TRBV30 and TRBJ1-1; D is undetermined. Germline-derived CDR1 and CDR2 are GTSNPN and SVGIG (reference sequence). Deletions cut 0 bases from V and 1 base from J, with 9 bases between. The CDR3 sequence is 14 residues long. CDR3 in DNA: TGTGCCTGGAGTGTAGGCCTCACGAACACTGAAGCTTTCTTT. It yields the protein CAWSVGLTNTEAFF. Based on the CDR3 plus reference TRBV30 and TRBJ1-1, the full variable domain is SQTIHQWPATLVQPVGSPLSLECTVEGTSNPNLYWYRQAAGRGLQLLFYSVGIGQISSEVPQNLSASRPQDRQFILSSKKLLLSDSGFYLCAWSVGLTNTEAFFGQGTRLTVV.

The rearrangement links TRBV5-4 to TRBJ1-1, with D possibly TRBD1 on 5 matching bases. V was pared by 4 bases and J by 11 bases, with 21 bases between. The CDR3 sequence is 14 residues long. Germline loops: CDR1 SGHNT, CDR2 YYREEE (reference sequence). Written as DNA, the CDR3 is TGTGCCAGCAGCACACCGGGGACCCGCGCGGGGGCTTTCTTT. Translating it yields CASSTPGTRAGAFF.

V usage is TRBV10-2 and J usage is TRBJ1-1; D perhaps matches TRBD1 (6 bases). V was clipped by 4 bases and J by 4 bases, with 13 bases between them. The CDR3 spans 14 residues. The germline V gene encodes CDR1 WSHSY and CDR2 SAAADI. The CDR3 DNA follows: TGCGCCAGCAGTGCAGGGGTGGGTGGCACTGAAGCTTTCTTT. Translating it yields CASSAGVGGTEAFF.

This chain links TRBV4-1 with TRBJ2-7; 8 bases match TRBD1. The CDR3 spans 13 residues. Trimming removed 6 bases from V and 4 bases from J; junction bases left unmatched: 5. Germline V gene data show CDR1 as MGHRA and CDR2 as YSYEKL. The CDR3 region is CASSQDRVYEQYF. In nucleotides, the CDR3 is TGCGCCAGCAGTCAGGACAGGGTGTACGAGCAGTACTTC.